These 31 T cell receptor beta chains were all obtained from the same sample, sequenced in a study of T cell repertoires in cytomegalovirus infection. TCRdb re-called the reads through MiXCR, storing one row per CDR3 protein. Here the sample spans some 920,000 distinct CDR3 sequences, roughly 30% being singletons. Their cognate antigens are unknown. Sequencing was performed on cultured CD8+ T cells from PBMCs, taken from culture after CMV antigen stimulation. The receptor set was obtained from a human donor in good health (CMV status not recorded). Some clones in this sample may be carry-over from other donors' samples.

In this sample, this clonotype turned up many times. The chain carries TRBV7-2 and TRBJ1-5; TRBD1 agrees at 9 bases. Per germline, CDR1 SGHTA and CDR2 FQGNSA. The ends lost 6 bases at V and 5 bases at J; junction bases unmatched: 5. The CDR3 covers 14 residues. CDR3 in DNA: TGTGCCAGCAGGGGACAGGGCGTCTATCAGCCCCAGCATTTT. Residues: CASRGQGVYQPQHF.

The rearrangement uses TRBV7-6 and TRBJ2-1; the D is unclear. Deletions cut 5 bases from V and 3 bases from J, with 14 bases between. This CDR3 spans 15 amino acids. Germline V gene data show CDR1 as SGHVS and CDR2 as FNYEAQ. The CDR3 DNA reads as TGTGCCAGCAGCGCCCGTAGAGAATTCTACAATGAGCAGTTCTTC. Translated: CASSARREFYNEQFF.

This clonotype occurred a few times. The V call is TRBV28, the J call TRBJ2-7, with no clear D. The germline V gene encodes CDR1 MDHEN and CDR2 SYDVKM. The length of the CDR3 is 13 residues. CDR3: CASSFASSYEQYV. The CDR3 DNA sequence: TGTGCCAGTAGTTTCGCCAGCTCCTACGAGCAGTACGTC.

The sample holds a few counts of this clonotype. The chain couples TRBV5-4 to TRBJ2-5; D might be TRBD1 or TRBD2, each matching 5 bases. CDR1 is SGHNT and CDR2 is YYREEE in the germline V gene (reference sequence). The CDR3 covers 18 residues. Trimming stripped 5 bases from V and 5 bases from J, with 28 bases between. CDR3 region: CASSTTPRPGPPQETQYF. Written as DNA, the CDR3 is TGTGCCAGCAGTACTACCCCCCGCCCGGGACCCCCACAGGAGACCCAGTACTTC. The whole variable domain, remainder taken from reference TRBV5-4 and TRBJ2-5, is ETGVTQSPTHLIKTRGQQVTLRCSSQSGHNTVSWYQQALGQGPQFIFQYYREEENGRGNFPPRFSGLQFPNYSSELNVNALELDDSALYLCASSTTPRPGPPQETQYFGPGTRLLVL.

V usage is TRBV6-2 or TRBV6-3 and J usage is TRBJ1-2; 9 bases are shared with TRBD1. This CDR3 has 16 amino acids. After removal of 5 bases from V and 2 bases from J, the junction contained 9 bases not matched to a gene. Germline CDR1 is MNHEY and CDR2 is SVGEGT. DNA for the CDR3: TGTGCCAGCAGTCCCCACGGGACAGGGACCAACTATGGCTACACCTTC. It codes for CASSPHGTGTNYGYTF.

The chain has TRBV7-6 and TRBJ2-6; no firm D call. The CDR3 length is 15 residues. The V end lost 5 bases, the J end lost 0 bases, and 8 bases lay between the germline ends. CDR1 is SGHVS, CDR2 FNYEAQ, per germline. DNA for the CDR3: TGTGCCAGCAGCACCCGTCGCTCTGGGGCCAACGTCCTGACTTTC. The encoded protein is CASSTRRSGANVLTF.

The chain is built from TRBV2 and TRBJ1-2, with 8 bases lining up with TRBD1. The CDR3 sequence is 17 residues long. CDR1 SNHLY and CDR2 FYNNEI come from the germline V gene. J gave up 4 bases and V 8 bases, and 18 bases lay outside the gene matches. The CDR3 region is CASDGLPTGAPLYGYTF. CDR3 nucleotide sequence: TGTGCCAGCGACGGCCTCCCGACAGGGGCCCCTCTCTATGGCTACACCTTC. The whole variable domain, filled in from reference TRBV2 and TRBJ1-2, reads EPEVTQTPSHQVTQMGQEVILRCVPISNHLYFYWYRQILGQKVEFLVSFYNNEISEKSEIFDDQFSVERPDGSNFTLKIRSTKLEDSAMYFCASDGLPTGAPLYGYTFGSGTRLTVV.

The chain uses TRBV2 and TRBJ2-2; tentative D call: TRBD2 (5 bases). V lost 7 bases and J lost 1, with 10 bases in between. The germline V gene has CDR1 SNHLY and CDR2 FYNNEI. This CDR3 is built from 14 residues. CDR3 protein: CASIGEQNTGELFF. The CDR3 DNA sequence: TGTGCCAGCATCGGGGAACAGAACACCGGGGAGCTGTTTTTT.

This clonotype was seen only a few times. The chain recombines TRBV27 with TRBJ1-3; tentatively, D is TRBD1 (6 bases). V was pared by 5 bases and J by 0 bases, with 14 bases between. The germline gives CDR1 MNHEY, CDR2 SMNVEV (reference sequence). CDR3 length: 16 residues. The CDR3 here is CASSPLTGNSGNTIYF. CDR3 coding DNA: TGTGCCAGCAGTCCCCTCACAGGGAACTCTGGAAACACCATATATTTT.

This clonotype was recorded at least ten times. This rearrangement joins TRBV20-1 to TRBJ2-1; TRBD2 matches 10 bases. This CDR3 spans 12 amino acids. Germline CDR1 and CDR2: DFQATT and SNEGSKA (reference sequence). V trimming: 4 bases; J trimming: 9 bases; junction bases outside the gene matches: 3. CDR3 protein: CSANLAGVEQFF. The CDR3 DNA reads as TGCAGTGCTAACCTAGCGGGGGTTGAGCAGTTCTTC.

The V gene is TRBV19, the J gene TRBJ2-7; TRBD2 is a possible D gene (5 bases). The CDR3 loop spans 16 amino acids. The germline V and J ends were trimmed by 3 bases and 2 bases, with 17 bases remaining between them. Germline V gene data show CDR1 as LNHDA and CDR2 as SQIVND (reference sequence). CDR3 residues: CASSMGSYTGAYEQYF. The DNA for the CDR3 is TGTGCCAGTAGTATGGGATCTTATACCGGGGCCTACGAGCAGTACTTC.

The chain has TRBV12-5 and TRBJ2-3, with 10 nucleotides matching TRBD2. The germline gives CDR1 LGHNT, CDR2 FRNRAP. CDR3 size: 15 residues. Trimming removed 5 bases from V and 0 bases from J; junction bases left unmatched: 2. The DNA for the CDR3 is TGTGCTAGTGGTCCAGCGGGGGGGAGCACAGATACGCAGTATTTT. Translated, it gives CASGPAGGSTDTQYF. Complete variable domain (other parts from reference TRBV12-5 and TRBJ2-3): DARVTQTPRHKVTEMGQEVTMRCQPILGHNTVFWYRQTMMQGLELLAYFRNRAPLDDSGMPKDRFSAEMPDATLATLKIQPSEPRDSAVYFCASGPAGGSTDTQYFGPGTRLTVL.

CDR3 in DNA: TGTGCCAGCAGTTTCGGTGGGGAGGTTCATGGCTACACCTTC. This translates into CASSFGGEVHGYTF. The chain joins TRBV27 to TRBJ1-2; D unclear. Trimming removed 3 bases from V and 6 bases from J, with 14 bases in between. CDR1 is MNHEY and CDR2 is SMNVEV in the germline V gene (reference sequence). CDR3 size: 14 residues.

V usage is TRBV6-4 and J usage is TRBJ2-2; the match to TRBD1 covers 7 bases. The CDR3 runs 13 residues. The V gene's germline CDR1 is MRHNA and CDR2 SNTAGT. The junction had 6 bases not matched to a gene; V was cut back by 8 bases and J by 6 bases. The CDR3 sequence is CASSQGFPGELFF. The CDR3 DNA reads as TGTGCCAGCTCACAGGGGTTCCCCGGGGAGCTGTTTTTT.

This clonotype was seen a few times. The chain uses TRBV7-3 and TRBJ2-3; the match to TRBD2 covers 9 bases. The CDR3 contains 15 residues. Germline values: CDR1 SGHTA, CDR2 FQGTGA. J lost 3 bases, V lost 2 bases, and 3 bases had no gene match. The CDR3 loop reads CASSLQAGGTDTQYF. The CDR3, as DNA: TGTGCCAGCAGCTTACAAGCGGGGGGAACAGATACGCAGTATTTT.

In regard to this clonotype: At one end the junction does not follow the germline gene, possibly because of a read error. The chain couples TRBV29-1 to TRBJ2-1; the D call may be TRBD1 or TRBD2 (6 bases each). The germline gives CDR1 SQVTM, CDR2 ANQGSEA. CDR3 length equals 11 residues. CDR3 nucleotide sequence: TGTAGCGAGACAGGCGGAGGGGAGCAGTTCTTC. It yields the protein CSETGGGEQFF.

Only a few counts were recorded for this clonotype. The chain carries TRBV6-6 and TRBJ1-5; D not resolved. V lost 9 bases to trimming and J lost 1 base, with 10 bases between them. Germline lookup yields CDR1 MNHNY and CDR2 SVGAGI (reference sequence). The CDR3 has 13 residues. DNA for the CDR3: TGTGCCAGTCTCGGGTTGAGCAATCAGCCCCAGCATTTT. Translated: CASLGLSNQPQHF.

The chain carries TRBV4-1 and TRBJ2-7; D tentatively fits TRBD1 or TRBD2 (6 bases each). The CDR3 totals 15 residues. Germline V lookup: CDR1 MGHRA, CDR2 YSYEKL. Trimming removed 3 bases at V and 0 bases at J, with 12 bases between. The CDR3 DNA reads TGCGCCAGCAGCCATGTAGGGGGGAGCTCCTACGAGCAGTACTTC. This sequence encodes CASSHVGGSSYEQYF.

The V gene is TRBV7-9, the J gene TRBJ2-7; TRBD1 might be the D (5 bases). The CDR3 is 14 residues long. Germline CDR1 is SEHNR and CDR2 is FQNEAQ (reference sequence). V lost 7 bases and J 2 bases, leaving 15 bases between the germline ends. CDR3 coding DNA: TGTGCCAGCATCCCCGGCAGGGTCCCCTACGAGCAGTACTTC. The encoded protein is CASIPGRVPYEQYF.

The gene calls are TRBV6-5 and TRBJ2-1, with D perhaps assigned TRBD1 or TRBD2 (5 bases each). Trimming took 10 bases from V and 4 from J, leaving 14 bases between them. The length of the CDR3 is 13 residues. CDR1 MNHEY and CDR2 SVGAGI come from the germline V gene. CDR3 protein: CATARDPYNEQFF. CDR3 in DNA: TGTGCCACTGCACGGGACCCTTACAATGAGCAGTTCTTC.

This clonotype was found once. The chain carries TRBV6-4 and TRBJ2-1; 10 bases are a match to TRBD2. Germline lookup yields CDR1 MRHNA and CDR2 SNTAGT. With 4 bases clipped from V and 5 bases from J, the junction kept 8 bases outside the gene matches. There are 16 residues in the CDR3. The DNA of the CDR3 is TGTGCCAGCAGTGCAAAGCGGGGGGGCAAGGACAATGAGCAGTTCTTC. Translating it yields CASSAKRGGKDNEQFF.

For this clonotype: Lacking the conserved final phenylalanine or tryptophan, this CDR3 likely reflects a read error. This chain links TRBV27 with TRBJ2-3, with TRBD1 as a possible D gene (6 bases). Trimming left V 2 bases short and J 0 bases short, with 12 bases between. The CDR3 has 16 residues. The germline CDR1 and CDR2 sequences are MNHEY and SMNVEV (reference sequence). CDR3 coding DNA: TGTGCCAGCAGTTTAGTAGGGCAGGGGAGCACAGATACGCAGTATATT. It specifies CASSLVGQGSTDTQYI.

This clonotype showed up many times. The genes are TRBV27 and TRBJ2-5; D is uncertain. This CDR3 is built from 13 residues. CDR1 is MNHEY, CDR2 SMNVEV, per germline (reference sequence). V lost 3 bases, J lost 2 bases, and 7 bases lay in between. The CDR3 DNA reads as TGTGCCAGCAGTTTTGGGTTACAAGAGACCCAGTACTTC. Translated, it gives CASSFGLQETQYF.

This clonotype was counted only a few times. This chain connects TRBV12-3 or TRBV12-4 to TRBJ2-7; D not resolved. Trimming shortened V by 2 bases and J by 6 bases, and 5 bases separated the two germline ends. This CDR3 comprises 11 residues. CDR3 coding DNA: TGTGCCAGCAGTTTAACCCCCGAGCAGTACTTC. Protein: CASSLTPEQYF.

V usage is TRBV6-2 or TRBV6-3 and J usage is TRBJ2-7; perhaps TRBD1 as D (6 bases). Trimming cost V 5 bases and J 6 bases, with 11 bases left between them. The CDR3 consists of 12 residues. The germline V gene encodes CDR1 MNHEY and CDR2 SVGEGT. CDR3 loop: CASSITGTEQYV. Written as DNA, the CDR3 is TGTGCCAGCAGTATAACAGGGACCGAGCAGTACGTC.

This clonotype was recorded a few times. The chain links TRBV27 to TRBJ2-1; D not certain. V was cut by 5 bases and J by 3 bases, with 17 bases left in between. This CDR3 comprises 16 residues. Germline V lookup: CDR1 MNHEY, CDR2 SMNVEV (reference sequence). The CDR3 loop reads CASSPPQPGYYNEQFF. CDR3 nucleotides: TGTGCCAGCAGTCCCCCGCAGCCGGGCTACTACAATGAGCAGTTCTTC.

This chain uses TRBV5-5 with TRBJ2-3; D might be TRBD1 or TRBD2, each matching 6 bases. Germline CDR1 and CDR2: SGHKS and YYEKEE (reference sequence). CDR3 size: 16 residues. V shed 0 bases and J shed 3 bases, with 14 bases lying between them. The CDR3 is CASSLELKGGTDTQYF. CDR3 in DNA: TGTGCCAGCAGCTTGGAGCTCAAGGGGGGTACAGATACGCAGTATTTT.

This chain joins TRBV6-1 and TRBJ1-1; possible D gene TRBD1, 5 bases. The CDR3 extends over 12 amino acids. Trimming removed 7 bases from V and 9 bases from J, with 15 bases in between. Germline CDR1 MNHNS, CDR2 SASEGT. The CDR3 region has the DNA TGTGCCAGCATTAGGCAGGGCTTCCAAGCTTTCTTT. It encodes CASIRQGFQAFF.

The chain joins TRBV7-4 to TRBJ2-1; perhaps TRBD2 as D (6 bases). This CDR3 comprises 15 residues. CDR1 SGHVT and CDR2 SQSDAQ come from the germline V gene. The germline V and J ends were trimmed by 5 bases and 7 bases, with 18 bases remaining between them. The CDR3 protein is CASSISGTGLNEQFF. CDR3 nucleotide sequence: TGTGCCAGCAGCATCTCCGGGACTGGGCTGAATGAGCAGTTCTTC.

A few counts support this clonotype. The genes are TRBV6-1 and TRBJ1-1; D is ambiguous. Germline V gene lookup returns CDR1 MNHNS and CDR2 SASEGT. The V gene lost 1 base and the J gene lost 1 base, with 10 bases spanning the gap. The CDR3 is 15 residues long. The CDR3 DNA reads TGTGCCAGCAGTGAAGGTCTCATTCCGAACACTGAAGCTTTCTTT. Protein: CASSEGLIPNTEAFF.

The V gene is TRBV5-8, the J gene TRBJ2-1, with 7 nucleotides matching TRBD2. Trimming cost V 6 bases and J 8 bases; bases outside gene matches: 11. Germline CDR1 and CDR2: SGHTS and YDEGEE. The CDR3 runs 14 residues. The CDR3 coding sequence is TGTGCCAGCACCATTGGGGAGGGTAGGGATGAGCAGTTCTTC. This encodes CASTIGEGRDEQFF.